This is a list of T cell receptor beta chains from one sample in a study of vaccination and CD4 T cells after COVID-19. No antigens are known for them. TCRdb re-called the PCR reads with MiXCR, one entry per CDR3 protein. The sample records about 21,000 distinct CDR3 sequences, around 40% being singletons. The source was CD4+ T cells from blood, cultured in vitro, collected before SARS-CoV-2 vaccination. Receptors originate from a human donor who had recovered from COVID-19. CDR3s include the opening cysteine and the closing phenylalanine or tryptophan. The order of the fields is V gene, CDR3 length, CDR3 protein.

TRBV10-3 13 CATGDRDDGELFF
TRBV6-1 13 CASSRGDGNEQFF
TRBV7-2 16 CASSLDLGSRVYGYTF
TRBV27 14 CASSKNGGNTEAFF
TRBV5-8 15 CASSRDSRNGGELFF
TRBV6-5 16 CASSYRGSRMNTEAFF
TRBV20-1 17 CSATPAGGISGANVLTF
TRBV10-1 16 CASQDRGARDTDTQYF
TRBV4-1 16 CASSQIGGTASYGYTF
TRBV20-1 16 CSVQRKRGPSYNEQFF
TRBV6-4 13 CASSLAPAQPQHF
TRBV7-9 13 CASSSPGGVGYTF
TRBV11-3 13 CASSFASGGEAFF
TRBV20-1 11 CEAGGQETQYF
TRBV7-8 13 CASSLGEGRGYTF
TRBV6-1 14 CASSAHSSNQPQHF
TRBV6-5 16 CASSNSPGQGAHEQYF
TRBV7-6 16 CASSPLLLGANEKLFF
TRBV7-2 15 CASSSTSGVGNTIYF
TRBV6-5 14 CASSLDSYNGAQYF
TRBV6-1 12 CASSEAGAEQYF
TRBV19 15 CASSLTATSSTEAFF
TRBV19 15 CASSTPGLASNEQFF
TRBV10-3 13 CAISRESTYEQYF
TRBV7-8 19 CASSLALGTGGIRGDTQYF
TRBV2 13 CASMRGVGSPLHF
TRBV19 14 CASSIEATGQPQHF
TRBV7-8 15 CASSAGGRTNTEAFF
TRBV18 14 CASSPLGAVYEQYF
TRBV11-3 13 CASSLDLGEAQYF
TRBV11-3 12 CASNHGNTEAFF
TRBV11-2 16 CASSPPSTSGIETQYF
TRBV11-2 19 CASSLPWTETKSLQETQYF
TRBV12-3/TRBV12-4 13 CASSLLRDTEAFF
TRBV20-1 10 CSASDHEQYF
TRBV12-3/TRBV12-4 12 CAIARGHQPQHF
TRBV2 14 CASSEVGAYNEQFF
TRBV10-3 14 CAISDDRGASGYTF
TRBV19 16 CASSTRPQDSNQPQHF
TRBV27 16 CASSSPSGVNTGELFF
TRBV19 15 CASTPRDRSNQPQHF
TRBV6-2/TRBV6-3 12 CASSAPVSPLHF
TRBV6-1 13 CASRDSQNTEAFF
TRBV5-1 14 CASSIRPSTYEQYF
TRBV7-3 15 CASSLTADSNTEAFF
TRBV4-1 15 CASSQQGQYNSPLHF
TRBV7-9 19 CASSTARLGTSGYSYEQYF